One sample yielded the 24 T cell receptor beta chains listed below, sequenced in a study of technical replicates of blood from several donors. This table comes from immunoSEQ multiplex PCR, and its TCRdb copy is limited to in-frame clones, with some not included. Among about 50,000 clones listed, approximately 95% were seen once. Sequenced input: T cells isolated from PBMCs. All receptors come from a human donor in good health.

The V gene is TRBV30, the J gene TRBJ1-5; weak D call: TRBD1 (6 bases). The CDR3 is made up of 14 amino acids. CDR1 and CDR2 from the germline V gene are GTSNPN and SVGIG (reference sequence). Trimming left V 5 bases short and J 0 bases short, with 11 bases between. The CDR3 spells CAWDTGYSNQPQHF. CDR3 nucleotides: TGTGCCTGGGACACAGGGTATAGCAATCAGCCCCAGCATTTT.

The chain combines TRBV7-8 with TRBJ1-5, with D unresolved. This CDR3 spans 13 amino acids. Germline CDR1 SGHVS, CDR2 FQNEAQ. Between the trimmed V and J ends, which lost 3 bases and 3 bases, there was a span of 6 bases. This CDR3 is CASSFQDNQPQHF. The CDR3 DNA reads TGTGCCAGCAGCTTCCAGGACAATCAGCCCCAGCATTTT. Looking up the rest from reference TRBV7-8 and TRBJ1-5 gives the full variable domain: GAGVSQSPRYKVAKRGQDVALRCDPISGHVSLFWYQQALGQGPEFLTYFQNEAQLDKSGLPSDRFFAERPEGSVSTLKIQRTQQEDSAVYLCASSFQDNQPQHFGDGTRLSIL.

This rearrangement joins TRBV6-1 to TRBJ1-2; 7 bases line up with TRBD1. There are 11 residues in the CDR3. V shed 11 bases and J 8 bases; nucleotides not matched to a gene: 8. From germline, CDR1 is MNHNS and CDR2 SASEGT. The CDR3: CAGTAWEGYTF. CDR3 DNA: TGTGCCGGGACAGCTTGGGAGGGCTACACCTTC.

V gene TRBV7-8 combines with J gene TRBJ1-4, with 11 bases lining up with TRBD1. Per the germline V gene, CDR1 is SGHVS and CDR2 is FQNEAQ. Losses at the gene ends were 3 bases for V and 6 bases for J; bases not matched to a gene: 3. This CDR3 has 15 amino acids. The CDR3 spells CASSLTGQGDEKLFF. Here the CDR3 DNA reads TGTGCCAGCAGCTTGACGGGACAGGGGGATGAAAAACTGTTTTTT.

The chain links TRBV10-3 to TRBJ1-2; the D is unclear. CDR1 is ENHRY and CDR2 is SYGVKD in the germline V gene. The CDR3 has 13 amino acids. V lost 3 bases and J lost 8, with 13 bases in between. The CDR3 nucleotides read TGTGCCATCAGTGATTACCAGAAACGCGGCTACACCTTC. Encoded protein: CAISDYQKRGYTF.

The chain couples TRBV27 to TRBJ2-5; 8 bases are a match to TRBD1. Germline CDR1 and CDR2: MNHEY and SMNVEV (reference sequence). J lost 4 bases, V lost 5 bases, and 12 bases had no gene match. This CDR3 has 16 amino acids. The CDR3 nucleotides read TGTGCCAGCAGTCGATTTTTGGAGGGGACAGGAGAGACCCAGTACTTC. It translates to CASSRFLEGTGETQYF.

V is TRBV5-6 and J is TRBJ2-7; possibly TRBD1 for D (6 bases). The CDR3 covers 12 residues. Per the germline V gene, CDR1 is SGHDT and CDR2 is YYEEEE. V was shortened by 0 bases and J by 5 bases, with 6 bases between the two germline ends. DNA of the CDR3: TGTGCCAGCAGCTTGGGGACAGACGAGCAGTACTTC. Translation gives CASSLGTDEQYF.

The chain uses TRBV15 and TRBJ2-3, with D perhaps TRBD2 (6 bases). Germline values: CDR1 LNHNV, CDR2 YYDKDF (reference sequence). V was pared by 1 base and J by 0 bases, with 8 bases between. This CDR3 is 15 amino acids long. The CDR3 is CATSRGLASTDTQYF. CDR3 DNA sequence: TGTGCCACCAGCAGAGGTCTAGCGAGCACAGATACGCAGTATTTT.

This clone has only one observation. This chain joins TRBV4-3 and TRBJ2-5; D is undetermined. The CDR3 covers 15 residues. V lost 4 bases to trimming and J lost 2 bases, with 14 bases between them. Per germline, CDR1 LGHNA and CDR2 YSLEER. DNA for the CDR3: TGCGCCAGCAGCCCGAGTACTGCAAGACAAGAGACCCAGTACTTC. It is translated as CASSPSTARQETQYF.

DNA of the CDR3: TGTGCCAGCAGCGCCCCGGAGCGGGAGTTAGGTAATGAGCAGTTCTTC. Its protein product is CASSAPERELGNEQFF. This chain links TRBV14 with TRBJ2-1, with 8 bases matching TRBD2. This CDR3 contains 16 residues. Trimming at V came to 5 bases and at J to 7 bases, leaving 13 bases not matched to a gene. Looked up from germline, CDR1 is SGHDN and CDR2 is FVKESK.

The V gene is TRBV19, the J gene TRBJ1-4, with TRBD1 identical over 11 bases. The CDR3 sequence is 13 residues long. The V gene's germline CDR1 is LNHDA and CDR2 SQIVND (reference sequence). Trimming removed 6 bases from V and 7 bases from J; junction bases left unmatched: 1. CDR3 sequence (DNA): TGTGCCAGTAGGGACAGGGGGCCTGAAAAACTGTTTTTT. This encodes CASRDRGPEKLFF. Full variable domain (remainder filled in from reference TRBV19 and TRBJ1-4): DGGITQSPKYLFRKEGQNVTLSCEQNLNHDAMYWYRQDPGQGLRLIYYSQIVNDFQKGDIAEGYSVSREKKESFPLTVTSAQKNPTAFYLCASRDRGPEKLFFGSGTQLSVL.

The V gene is TRBV6-5, the J gene TRBJ1-1, with 7 positions matching TRBD1. The CDR3 totals 12 residues. After removal of 6 bases from V and 11 bases from J, the junction contained 9 bases not matched to a gene. Germline V gives CDR1 MNHEY, CDR2 SVGAGI. CDR3 protein: CASSLDRVLAFF. The CDR3 coding sequence is TGTGCCAGCAGCCTCGACAGGGTGTTGGCTTTCTTT.

V and J are TRBV9 and TRBJ2-2; D perhaps matches TRBD1 (5 bases). The ends were cut back, 2 bases at V and 1 base at J, with 12 bases in the middle. Germline values: CDR1 SGDLS, CDR2 YYNGEE. The CDR3 runs 16 residues. This chain's CDR3 is CASSVFSRGNTGELFF. In nucleotides, the CDR3 is TGTGCCAGCAGCGTTTTTTCAAGGGGGAACACCGGGGAGCTGTTTTTT.

The chain uses TRBV6-5 and TRBJ1-2, with TRBD1 as a possible D gene (5 bases). V lost 0 bases to trimming and J lost 8 bases, with 13 bases between them. Germline values: CDR1 MNHEY, CDR2 SVGAGI. The CDR3 length is 14 residues. CDR3 coding DNA: TGTGCCAGCAGTTACTCTGGGGGAGGTTGGGGCTACACCTTC. It translates to CASSYSGGGWGYTF.

This chain uses TRBV12-5 with TRBJ2-1; D ambiguous. In germline, CDR1 is LGHNT, CDR2 FRNRAP. V was cut by 1 base and J by 8 bases, with 6 bases left in between. CDR3 size: 12 residues. The CDR3 loop is CASGLGLYEQFF. The DNA of the CDR3 is TGTGCTAGTGGTTTGGGGCTCTATGAGCAGTTCTTC.

The gene calls are TRBV6-1 and TRBJ1-5; the match to TRBD1 covers 8 bases. The CDR3 loop spans 13 amino acids. V lost 6 bases to trimming and J lost 11 bases; unmatched junction nucleotides: 9. CDR1 and CDR2 from the germline V gene are MNHNS and SASEGT. The CDR3 loop is CASSGTGVVTQHF. The CDR3 DNA sequence: TGTGCCAGCAGCGGGACAGGTGTTGTGACCCAGCATTTT.

V is TRBV6-1 and J is TRBJ2-1, with a weak D call TRBD1 (5 bases). V lost 0 bases to trimming and J lost 1 base, with 13 bases between them. This CDR3 is 17 amino acids long. CDR1 is MNHNS and CDR2 is SASEGT in the germline V gene. The CDR3 region is CASSEALRVGSYNEQFF. CDR3 sequence (DNA): TGTGCCAGCAGTGAAGCCCTCAGGGTAGGGTCCTACAATGAGCAGTTCTTC.

CDR3 sequence reads: CASSQAQGAINEQFF. The DNA for the CDR3 is TGCGCCAGCAGCCAAGCACAGGGGGCCATCAATGAGCAGTTCTTC. The J gene is TRBJ2-1, the V gene TRBV4-1, with 9 bases matching TRBD1. Germline-derived CDR1 and CDR2 are MGHRA and YSYEKL. Trimming removed 1 base from V and 6 bases from J; junction bases left unmatched: 4. This CDR3 has 15 amino acids.

This sequence joins TRBV5-4 and TRBJ2-3; D possibly corresponds to TRBD1 (6 bases). Per the germline V gene, CDR1 is SGHNT and CDR2 is YYREEE (reference sequence). The CDR3 consists of 15 residues. Trimming removed 4 bases at V and 0 bases at J, with 12 bases between. The CDR3 DNA sequence: TGTGCCAGCAGCGAGGACAGAACTAGCACAGATACGCAGTATTTT. This gives the protein CASSEDRTSTDTQYF. Full variable domain (outside the CDR3, taken from reference TRBV5-4 and TRBJ2-3): ETGVTQSPTHLIKTRGQQVTLRCSSQSGHNTVSWYQQALGQGPQFIFQYYREEENGRGNFPPRFSGLQFPNYSSELNVNALELDDSALYLCASSEDRTSTDTQYFGPGTRLTVL.

Regarding this clone: One end of the junction fails to match germline, which may point to a read error. V and J are TRBV5-4 and TRBJ1-1; D ambiguous. CDR3 size: 13 residues. Looked up from germline, CDR1 is SGHNT and CDR2 is YYREEE (reference sequence). CDR3 DNA: TGTGCCAGCAGCTCCTCGTATAACATTGAAGCTTTCTTT. Translation gives CASSSSYNIEAFF.

The CDR3 sequence is CASSHLAGVTHMPRYEQYF. CDR3 in DNA: TGCGCCAGCAGCCATTTAGCGGGAGTCACTCACATGCCGCGATACGAGCAGTACTTC. The V and J genes are TRBV4-3 and TRBJ2-7; 9 bases line up with TRBD2. The CDR3 length is 19 residues. J lost 4 bases, V lost 3 bases, and 19 bases had no gene match. Per germline, CDR1 LGHNA and CDR2 YSLEER.

The chain has TRBV11-3 and TRBJ2-3, with 8 bases that match TRBD1. Germline assignment: CDR1 SGHNT and CDR2 YENEEA. Losses at the gene ends were 4 bases for V and 4 bases for J; bases not matched to a gene: 10. The CDR3 is 16 amino acids. The CDR3: CASSSYRTGWSDTQYF. The CDR3 DNA sequence: TGTGCCAGCAGCTCCTACCGGACAGGGTGGTCAGATACGCAGTATTTT.

V usage is TRBV4-1 and J usage is TRBJ2-7, with D hard to call. CDR3 size: 13 residues. In germline, CDR1 is MGHRA, CDR2 YSYEKL. The V gene lost 0 bases and the J gene lost 3 bases, with 6 bases spanning the gap. CDR3 amino acids: CASSQESLYEQYF. CDR3 sequence (DNA): TGCGCCAGCAGCCAAGAGTCCCTCTACGAGCAGTACTTC.

The chain carries TRBV9 and TRBJ2-1, with D possibly being TRBD2 (5 bases). Germline V lookup: CDR1 SGDLS, CDR2 YYNGEE. The ends were cut back, 2 bases at V and 4 bases at J, with 10 bases in the middle. The CDR3 spans 14 residues. CDR3 loop: CASSVAGLYNEQFF. CDR3 in DNA: TGTGCCAGCAGCGTTGCGGGCCTTTACAATGAGCAGTTCTTC.